This T cell receptor beta chain comes out of a study of T-cell memory formation after mild COVID-19. Study overall: The study found TCR clusters largely donor specific.

This clonotype was seen a few times. As yet, its antigen is unknown. The CDR3 consists of 14 residues. Germline CDR1 is SGHDN and CDR2 is FVKESK. Between the trimmed V and J ends, which lost 0 bases and 4 bases, there was a span of 9 bases. In TCRdb, the 5' RACE reads were re-called with MiXCR into one record per CDR3 protein. The repertoire has more than 400,000 distinct CDR3 sequences, around a sixth of them found once; the top ten carry around an eighth. Study results and caveats: Later expanders leaned CD4+, whereas day 15 to 85 contracting clones were balanced CD4/CD8. Researchers found some responding clones in pre-infection memory, a sign that cross-reactive memory joined.

This sequence was found in an adult woman who had mild COVID-19 (a few samples of this study predate the infection). Cell type and time point are not known. The rearrangement joins TRBV14 to TRBJ1-1; D not certain. Sequences were obtained from PBMCs or a T cell subset sorted from them (not recorded which). CDR3 bases: TGTGCCAGCAGCCAAGATCGGGTGGCCACTGAAGCTTTCTTT. It specifies CASSQDRVATEAFF.